The T cell receptor (beta chain) under discussion was sequenced for a study of blood T cell repertoires in COVID-19. This table comes from immunoSEQ multiplex PCR, and its TCRdb copy is limited to in-frame clones, with some not included. Of about 32,000 clones listed, roughly 85% are singletons. The V end was cut by 6 bases, the J end by 3 bases, with 6 bases between. Germline CDR1 reads ENHRY; CDR2 reads SYGVKD. The CDR3 consists of 11 residues. The clonotype originates from an elderly woman with active or convalescent COVID-19. The specimen was peripheral blood. The chain has TRBV10-3 and TRBJ2-7; tentatively, D is TRBD1 (6 bases). In nucleotides, the CDR3 is TGTGCCATCAGACAGGGCTACGAGCAGTACTTC. Amino acids: CAIRQGYEQYF.